Listed below are T cell receptor beta chains from one sample, sequenced in a study of blood T cell repertoires in COVID-19. The table came from immunoSEQ multiplex PCR; TCRdb's copy has only in-frame clones and leaves some out. Of 25,000 or so clones listed, roughly four fifths were seen once; the top ten hold almost 25%. The sample comprised peripheral blood. The receptors here all came from a human donor in a cohort sampled during active COVID-19. Each CDR3 is given with its conserved first and last residue. The D gene is left open where the match is weak. Clone size appears in some rows only: once, few, many, or a class for an expanded clone.

clone_size j_call v_call cdr3_length d_call cdr3_nt cdr3_aa
. TRBJ2-2 TRBV3-1/TRBV3-2 16 TRBD2 TGTGCCAGCAGCCAGAAAGGTAGCGGGGCCTCCGGGGAGCTGTTTTTT CASSQKGSGASGELFF
few TRBJ2-5 TRBV7-9 14 . TGTGCCAGCAGCTTAATGGGCAGTTGGGAGACCCAGTACTTC CASSLMGSWETQYF
medium-sized TRBJ1-2 TRBV2 12 . TGTGCCAGCAGTCAGGACATCTATGGCTACACCTTC CASSQDIYGYTF
few TRBJ2-7 TRBV5-1 15 TRBD1 TGCGCCAGCAGCTTGGGACAGGGAAGCTCCTACGAGCAGTACTTC CASSLGQGSSYEQYF
. TRBJ2-1 TRBV19 13 TRBD1 TGTGCCAGTAGACTGGGACAGTACAATGAGCAGTTCTTC CASRLGQYNEQFF
. TRBJ2-3 TRBV24-1 16 TRBD2 TGTGCCACCAGTGACCTCGGACTAGGAGGGGTGGATACGCAGTATTTT CATSDLGLGGVDTQYF
. TRBJ2-5 TRBV6-5 14 TRBD2 TGTGCCAGCAGTTGGACGGGGGGGCCGGAGACCCAGTACTTC CASSWTGGPETQYF
. TRBJ2-2 TRBV5-1 16 TRBD2 TGCGCCAGCAGCGGAGGGACTAGCGGGAACACCGGGGAGCTGTTTTTT CASSGGTSGNTGELFF
. TRBJ2-3 TRBV4-3 16 . TGCGCCAGCAGCCAAGATGGAGAACCACCAACAGATACGCAGTATTTT CASSQDGEPPTDTQYF
. TRBJ2-2 TRBV11-2 14 . TGTGCCAGCAGCTTAGGAGCCCTGCCCGGGGAGCTGTTTTTT CASSLGALPGELFF
. TRBJ2-2 TRBV4-1 14 . TGCGCCAGCATGGGGGGTAAGAACACCGGGGAGCTGTTTTTT CASMGGKNTGELFF
. TRBJ2-1 TRBV4-1 14 . TGCGCCAGCAGCCAAGATGCCGGGATCGATGAGCAGTTCTTC CASSQDAGIDEQFF
. TRBJ1-2 TRBV10-3 14 TRBD1 TGTGCCATCAGAGGACAGGGCCTAGGGTATGGCTACACCTTC CAIRGQGLGYGYTF
. TRBJ1-2 TRBV5-1 14 TRBD1 TGCGCCAGCAGCTCGGACAGGGACCCCTATGGCTACACCTTC CASSSDRDPYGYTF
. TRBJ1-1 TRBV5-4 17 . TGTGCCAGCAGCCCGGGGAGGAGAGACATCTTAAACACTGAAGCTTTCTTT CASSPGRRDILNTEAFF
once TRBJ2-7 TRBV6-5 14 . TGTGCCAGCAGTTTCCAGAGGTTCTCCTACGAGCAGTACTTC CASSFQRFSYEQYF
. TRBJ1-4 TRBV4-1 15 . TGCGCCAGCAGCCAAGATCGCGGGGGTCGAGAAAAACTGTTTTTT CASSQDRGGREKLFF
once TRBJ2-3 TRBV6-1 15 TRBD1 TGTGCCAGCAGTGAAGCGACAGGGGGCACAGATACGCAGTATTTT CASSEATGGTDTQYF
. TRBJ2-5 TRBV5-4 16 TRBD2 TGTGCCAGCAGCTTGGGACTAGCGGGGGGAGGGGAGACCCAGTACTTC CASSLGLAGGGETQYF
. TRBJ2-5 TRBV10-2 17 TRBD2 TGCGCCAGCAGTGAGCCGGGCCTAGCGGCCCTCCAAGAGACCCAGTACTTC CASSEPGLAALQETQYF
. TRBJ2-3 TRBV5-6 17 TRBD1 TGTGCCAGCAGCTTGGGGACAGGGGGATGGGGCACAGATACGCAGTATTTT CASSLGTGGWGTDTQYF
. TRBJ2-1 TRBV19 15 . TGTGCCAGTAGTATAGCGGCCAGGCTCAACCATGAGCAGTTCTTC CASSIAARLNHEQFF
. TRBJ1-1 TRBV5-8 16 TRBD1 TGTGCCAGCAGCAGAGCAGGGGGCATTCGGAACACTGAAGCTTTCTTT CASSRAGGIRNTEAFF
. TRBJ2-1 TRBV28 15 TRBD2 TGTGCCAGCAGCCTAGCGGGAGAGAGGTACAATGAGCAGTTCTTC CASSLAGERYNEQFF
. TRBJ2-1 TRBV28 11 . TGTGCCAGCAGTGAGAGATATGAGCAGTTCTTC CASSERYEQFF
. TRBJ2-1 TRBV10-1 15 TRBD2 TGCGCCAGCAGTGAGGAGGGACTAGGACACCATGAGCAGTTCTTC CASSEEGLGHHEQFF
. TRBJ1-5 TRBV19 18 . TGTGCCAGTAGTATTGTCCCCGCAGGGGATGTAAGCAATCAGCCCCAGCATTTT CASSIVPAGDVSNQPQHF
once TRBJ2-3 TRBV7-7 16 TRBD2 TGTGCCAGCAGCCCTGAGCGGGGCGGGGGTTTAGATACGCAGTATTTT CASSPERGGGLDTQYF
. TRBJ2-1 TRBV5-1 17 . TGCGCCAGCAGCTCGCCCCCGCAGGGGACCCGACACAATGAGCAGTTCTTC CASSSPPQGTRHNEQFF
once TRBJ2-7 TRBV7-2 17 TRBD1 TGTGCCAGCAGCTTAGTTTCAAAACAGGGGAGCTCCTACGAGCAGTACTTC CASSLVSKQGSSYEQYF
. TRBJ2-3 TRBV5-1 14 . TGCGCCAGCAGCTTAGGACTGGAATCAGATACGCAGTATTTT CASSLGLESDTQYF
. TRBJ1-4 TRBV6-6 14 . TGTGCCAGCAGAAGAGACAGCCTATATGAAAAACTGTTTTTT CASRRDSLYEKLFF
. TRBJ2-7 TRBV19 16 TRBD1 TGTGCCAGTAGTAGCCGGAGTGGGACAGGCTCCTACGAGCAGTACTTC CASSSRSGTGSYEQYF
. TRBJ2-1 TRBV7-6 16 TRBD2 TGTGCCAGCAGCCCTCTAGCGGGAGGTGCCTACAATGAGCAGTTCTTC CASSPLAGGAYNEQFF
. TRBJ1-4 TRBV7-2 17 TRBD1 TGTGCCAGCAGCCCGCAGGGGGGCGTTCGAACTAATGAAAAACTGTTTTTT CASSPQGGVRTNEKLFF